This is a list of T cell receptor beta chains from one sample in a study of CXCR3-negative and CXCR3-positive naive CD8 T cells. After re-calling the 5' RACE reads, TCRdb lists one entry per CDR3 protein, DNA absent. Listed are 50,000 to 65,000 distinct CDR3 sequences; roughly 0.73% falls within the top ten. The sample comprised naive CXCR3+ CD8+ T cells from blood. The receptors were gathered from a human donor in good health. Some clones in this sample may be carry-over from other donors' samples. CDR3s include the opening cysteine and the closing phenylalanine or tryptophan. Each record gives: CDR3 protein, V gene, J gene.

cdr3_aa: CASSYAGGNTEAFF
v_call: TRBV6-2/TRBV6-3
j_call: TRBJ1-1

cdr3_aa: CASSQFLAGTYEQYF
v_call: TRBV4-1
j_call: TRBJ2-7

cdr3_aa: CASSSSGTVDEQFF
v_call: TRBV28
j_call: TRBJ2-1

cdr3_aa: CASTQDGYNEQFF
v_call: TRBV28
j_call: TRBJ2-1

cdr3_aa: CASVPGENTEAFF
v_call: TRBV7-6
j_call: TRBJ1-1

cdr3_aa: CAISESRGTGLREELFF
v_call: TRBV10-3
j_call: TRBJ2-2

cdr3_aa: CASGGGLYEQYF
v_call: TRBV9
j_call: TRBJ2-7

cdr3_aa: CASRGTSGGSNTGELFF
v_call: TRBV9
j_call: TRBJ2-2

cdr3_aa: CASSQEGHYTGELFF
v_call: TRBV14
j_call: TRBJ2-2

cdr3_aa: CASTFMGGRAPSTEAFF
v_call: TRBV19
j_call: TRBJ1-1

cdr3_aa: CASSLWRGGAGELFF
v_call: TRBV4-3
j_call: TRBJ2-2

cdr3_aa: CASSAGPFSYEQYF
v_call: TRBV9
j_call: TRBJ2-7

cdr3_aa: CASSPIPANTEAFF
v_call: TRBV18
j_call: TRBJ1-1

cdr3_aa: CATSRGTAFTEAFF
v_call: TRBV15
j_call: TRBJ1-1

cdr3_aa: CASSPGLGIAYEQYF
v_call: TRBV6-6
j_call: TRBJ2-7

cdr3_aa: CASSLVRFIGQFF
v_call: TRBV7-2
j_call: TRBJ2-1

cdr3_aa: CASSKVGDRRYQETQYF
v_call: TRBV21-1
j_call: TRBJ2-5

cdr3_aa: CAISESTGANYEQYF
v_call: TRBV10-3
j_call: TRBJ2-7

cdr3_aa: CAITHGQGEGGELFF
v_call: TRBV10-3
j_call: TRBJ2-2

cdr3_aa: CASSKARTESYEQYF
v_call: TRBV21-1
j_call: TRBJ2-7

cdr3_aa: CASSGLGAFEKLFF
v_call: TRBV7-9
j_call: TRBJ1-4

cdr3_aa: CASSPFTGESSGNTIYF
v_call: TRBV3-1
j_call: TRBJ1-3

cdr3_aa: CSVERGRGTEAFF
v_call: TRBV29-1
j_call: TRBJ1-1

cdr3_aa: CASSPKDRAEINYGYTF
v_call: TRBV4-2
j_call: TRBJ1-2

cdr3_aa: CSVRNPNSGEQYF
v_call: TRBV29-1
j_call: TRBJ2-7

cdr3_aa: CSARDGQIYNEQFF
v_call: TRBV20-1
j_call: TRBJ2-1

cdr3_aa: CASSYPENTEAFF
v_call: TRBV7-9
j_call: TRBJ1-1

cdr3_aa: CASSPGQGADEQYF
v_call: TRBV7-7
j_call: TRBJ2-7

cdr3_aa: CASSPDSDYNEQFF
v_call: TRBV7-8
j_call: TRBJ2-1

cdr3_aa: CSARDTGVFRETQYF
v_call: TRBV20-1
j_call: TRBJ2-5

cdr3_aa: CSVGSVGSEAFF
v_call: TRBV29-1
j_call: TRBJ1-1

cdr3_aa: CASSQDQSEYYGYTF
v_call: TRBV4-3
j_call: TRBJ1-2